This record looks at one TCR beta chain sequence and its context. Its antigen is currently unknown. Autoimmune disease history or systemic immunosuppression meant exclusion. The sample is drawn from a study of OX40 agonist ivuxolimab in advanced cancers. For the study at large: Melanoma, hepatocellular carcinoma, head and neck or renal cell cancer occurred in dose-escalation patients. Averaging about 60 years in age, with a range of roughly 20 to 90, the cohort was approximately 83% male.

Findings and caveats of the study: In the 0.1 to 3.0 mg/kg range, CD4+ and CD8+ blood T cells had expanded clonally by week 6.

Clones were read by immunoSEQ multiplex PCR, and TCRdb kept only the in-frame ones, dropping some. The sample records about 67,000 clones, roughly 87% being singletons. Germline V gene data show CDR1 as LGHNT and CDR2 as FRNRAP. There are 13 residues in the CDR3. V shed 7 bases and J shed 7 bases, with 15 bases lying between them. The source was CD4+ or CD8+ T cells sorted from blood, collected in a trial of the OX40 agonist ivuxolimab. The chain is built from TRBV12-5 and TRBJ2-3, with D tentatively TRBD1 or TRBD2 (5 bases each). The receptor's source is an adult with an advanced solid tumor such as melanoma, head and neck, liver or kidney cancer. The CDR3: CASAPPRENTQYF. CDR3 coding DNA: TGTGCTAGTGCCCCCCCCAGGGAGAATACGCAGTATTTT.